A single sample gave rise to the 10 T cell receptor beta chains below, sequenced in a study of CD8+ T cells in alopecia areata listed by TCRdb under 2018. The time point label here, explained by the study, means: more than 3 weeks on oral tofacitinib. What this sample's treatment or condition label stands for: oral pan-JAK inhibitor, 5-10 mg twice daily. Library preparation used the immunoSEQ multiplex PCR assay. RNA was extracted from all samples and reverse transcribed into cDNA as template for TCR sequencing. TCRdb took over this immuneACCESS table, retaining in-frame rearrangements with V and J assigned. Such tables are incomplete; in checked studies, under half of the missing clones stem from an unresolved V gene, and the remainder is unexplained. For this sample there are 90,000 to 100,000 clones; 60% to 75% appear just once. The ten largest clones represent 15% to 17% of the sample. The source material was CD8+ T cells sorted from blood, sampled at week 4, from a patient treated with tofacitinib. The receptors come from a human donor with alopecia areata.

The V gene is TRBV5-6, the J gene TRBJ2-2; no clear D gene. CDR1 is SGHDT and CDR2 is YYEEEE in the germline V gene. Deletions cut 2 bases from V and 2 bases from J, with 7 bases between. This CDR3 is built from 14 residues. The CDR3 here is CASSFVINTGELFF. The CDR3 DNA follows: TGTGCCAGCAGCTTCGTCATTAACACCGGGGAGCTGTTTTTT.

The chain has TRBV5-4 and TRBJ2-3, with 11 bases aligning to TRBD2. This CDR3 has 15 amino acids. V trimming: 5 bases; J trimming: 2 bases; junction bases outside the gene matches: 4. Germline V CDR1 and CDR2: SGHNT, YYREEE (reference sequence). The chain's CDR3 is CASRVAGGTTDTQYF. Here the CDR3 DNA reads TGTGCCAGCAGAGTAGCGGGAGGGACCACAGATACGCAGTATTTT.

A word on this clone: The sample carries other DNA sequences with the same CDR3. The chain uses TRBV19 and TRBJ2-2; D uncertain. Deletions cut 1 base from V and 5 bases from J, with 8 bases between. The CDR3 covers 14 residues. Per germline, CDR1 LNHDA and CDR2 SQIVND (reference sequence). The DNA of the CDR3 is TGTGCCAGTAGTATAGTAGGAAATACCGGGGAGCTGTTTTTT. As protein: CASSIVGNTGELFF.

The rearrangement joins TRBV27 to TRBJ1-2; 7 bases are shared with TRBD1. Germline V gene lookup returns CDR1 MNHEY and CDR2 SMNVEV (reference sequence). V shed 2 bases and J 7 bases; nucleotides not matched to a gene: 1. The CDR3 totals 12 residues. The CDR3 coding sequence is TGTGCCAGCAGTTTAACAGGGGCTGGCTACACCTTC. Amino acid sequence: CASSLTGAGYTF.

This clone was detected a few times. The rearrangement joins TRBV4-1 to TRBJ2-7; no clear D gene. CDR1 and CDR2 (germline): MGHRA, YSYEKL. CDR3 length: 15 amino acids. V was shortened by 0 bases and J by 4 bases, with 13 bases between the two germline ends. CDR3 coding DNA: TGCGCCAGCAGCCAAGAGTCCAGCGTCGGTTACGAGCAGTACTTC. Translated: CASSQESSVGYEQYF.

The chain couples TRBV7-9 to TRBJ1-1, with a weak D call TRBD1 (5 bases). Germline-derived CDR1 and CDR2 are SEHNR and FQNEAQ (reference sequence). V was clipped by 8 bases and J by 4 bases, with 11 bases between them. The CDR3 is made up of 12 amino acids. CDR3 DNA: TGTGCCAGCGCCCAGGGCGGCACTGAAGCTTTCTTT. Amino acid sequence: CASAQGGTEAFF.

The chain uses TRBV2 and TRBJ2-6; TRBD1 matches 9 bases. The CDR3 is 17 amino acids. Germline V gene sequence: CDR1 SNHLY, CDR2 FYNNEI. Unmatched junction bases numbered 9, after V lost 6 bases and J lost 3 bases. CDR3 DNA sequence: TGTGCCAGCAGGGGTCCCGGGACAGGGTATGGGGCCAACGTCCTGACTTTC. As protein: CASRGPGTGYGANVLTF.

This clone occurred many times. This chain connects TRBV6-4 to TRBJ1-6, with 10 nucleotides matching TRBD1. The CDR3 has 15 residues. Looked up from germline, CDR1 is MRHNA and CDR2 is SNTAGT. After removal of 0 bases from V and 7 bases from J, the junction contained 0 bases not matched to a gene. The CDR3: CASSDSTGGNSPLHF. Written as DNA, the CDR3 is TGTGCCAGCAGTGACTCGACAGGGGGCAATTCACCCCTCCACTTT.

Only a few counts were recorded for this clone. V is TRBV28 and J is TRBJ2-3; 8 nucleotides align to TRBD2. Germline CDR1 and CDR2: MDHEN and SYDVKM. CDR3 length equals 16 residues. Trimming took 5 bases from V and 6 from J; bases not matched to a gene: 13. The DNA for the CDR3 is TGTGCCAGCAGTCCTCAGCGGGGGAAGGTCAGGGATACGCAGTATTTT. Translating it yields CASSPQRGKVRDTQYF.

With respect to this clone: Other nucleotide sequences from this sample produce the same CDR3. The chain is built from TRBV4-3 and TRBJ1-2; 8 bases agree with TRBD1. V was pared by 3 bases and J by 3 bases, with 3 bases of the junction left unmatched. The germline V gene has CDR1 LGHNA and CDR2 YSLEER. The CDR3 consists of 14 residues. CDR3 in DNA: TGCGCCAGCAGCCAGGCAGGGGGCGACTATGGCTACACCTTC. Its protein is CASSQAGGDYGYTF.